The source of this T cell receptor beta chain is a study of CD8 T cells in Susac syndrome. With respect to this clonotype: Its target is unknown.

TCR beta was sequenced from blood CD8+ and CD4+ T cells. Patients with stable or active relapsing-remitting disease, all of them treatment-naive, made up the multiple sclerosis controls. Findings of the study overall: The number of individuals included in the study's TCR sequencing and HLA analysis was acknowledged as relatively small.

The RNA, roughly 0.45 to 1 ug, was put through reverse transcription using random hexamers. The authors amplified TCR beta CDR3 across 54 Vbeta and 13 Jbeta using immunoSEQ multiplex PCR. A single record per CDR3 protein comes from TCRdb applying MiXCR to the immunoSEQ multiplex PCR reads. The data show hundreds of thousands of distinct CDR3 sequences, roughly 90% seen once. The length of the CDR3 is 14 residues. Germline V gene data show CDR1 as SEHNR and CDR2 as FQNEAQ (reference sequence). V lost 3 bases to trimming and J lost 4 bases; unmatched junction nucleotides: 5. Specimen: CD8+ T cells from PBMCs. This chain connects TRBV7-9 to TRBJ2-7; 8 nucleotides line up with TRBD1. This clonotype originated in a human donor with multiple sclerosis. CDR3 protein: CASSLTGEAYEQYF. The CDR3, as DNA: TGTGCCAGCAGCTTGACAGGGGAGGCTTACGAGCAGTACTTC.